Listed here are 8 T cell receptor beta chains from one sample, sequenced in a study of blood T cell repertoires in COVID-19. Profiling relied on immunoSEQ multiplex PCR, and the TCRdb table lists in-frame clones only, not all of them. This table has 230,000 or so clones, about nine tenths appearing once. Sequencing was carried out using PBMCs or T cells enriched from blood (not recorded which). Receptor source: a middle-aged woman with acute COVID-19.

CDR3 DNA: TGTGCCAGCAGTTCTCCGGATACGCAGTATTTT. This encodes CASSSPDTQYF. The chain employs TRBV12-3 or TRBV12-4 and TRBJ2-3; D gene uncertain. This CDR3 is built from 11 residues. V lost 4 bases and J 6 bases, leaving 5 bases between the germline ends.

This chain uses TRBV2 with TRBJ2-1; 14 bases match TRBD2. The CDR3 totals 15 residues. The V gene's germline CDR1 is SNHLY and CDR2 FYNNEI. The J segment lost 10 bases and the V segment lost 5 bases, leaving 7 bases of the junction unmatched. The CDR3 nucleotides read TGTGCCAGCAGTCCCGGGACTAGCGGGAGATGGGAGCAGTTCTTC. Encoded protein: CASSPGTSGRWEQFF. The whole variable domain, remainder taken from reference TRBV2 and TRBJ2-1, is EPEVTQTPSHQVTQMGQEVILRCVPISNHLYFYWYRQILGQKVEFLVSFYNNEISEKSEIFDDQFSVERPDGSNFTLKIRSTKLEDSAMYFCASSPGTSGRWEQFFGPGTRLTVL.

The chain combines TRBV19 with TRBJ2-5; 10 bases line up with TRBD2. V lost 5 bases to trimming and J lost 3 bases; unmatched junction nucleotides: 3. This CDR3 is built from 14 residues. The germline CDR1 and CDR2 sequences are LNHDA and SQIVND (reference sequence). The CDR3 bases are TGTGCCAGTAGTGCCGGGACTAGCGAAGAGACCCAGTACTTC. Residues: CASSAGTSEETQYF. The entire variable domain, with the rest obtained from reference TRBV19 and TRBJ2-5, is as follows: DGGITQSPKYLFRKEGQNVTLSCEQNLNHDAMYWYRQDPGQGLRLIYYSQIVNDFQKGDIAEGYSVSREKKESFPLTVTSAQKNPTAFYLCASSAGTSEETQYFGPGTRLLVL.

V usage is TRBV7-9 and J usage is TRBJ1-2; D is possibly TRBD1 (6 bases). CDR1 is SEHNR and CDR2 is FQNEAQ in the germline V gene (reference sequence). V dropped 1 base and J dropped 7 bases, with 19 bases sitting between them. There are 16 residues in the CDR3. The CDR3 region has the DNA TGTGCCAGCAGCTTAGGTTGGAATAGAGGGGGAGTTGGCTACACCTTC. It is translated as CASSLGWNRGGVGYTF.

The CDR3 DNA is TGTGCCAGTCTTCCAGGCCGAACTGAAGCTTTCTTT. This encodes CASLPGRTEAFF. The rearrangement uses TRBV6-4 and TRBJ1-1; no definite D call. Germline CDR1 and CDR2: MRHNA and SNTAGT. Trimming cost V 9 bases and J 5 bases, with 13 bases left between them. The CDR3 runs 12 residues.

V usage is TRBV19 and J usage is TRBJ1-4, with unresolved D. Trimming pared 3 bases from V and 7 bases from J, leaving 9 bases between. This CDR3 region has 13 residues. CDR1 and CDR2 from the germline V gene are LNHDA and SQIVND (reference sequence). The CDR3 nucleotides read TGTGCCAGTAGTATTTCCGCTACTGAAAAACTGTTTTTT. It yields the protein CASSISATEKLFF. Filled out from reference TRBV19 and TRBJ1-4, the complete variable domain reads DGGITQSPKYLFRKEGQNVTLSCEQNLNHDAMYWYRQDPGQGLRLIYYSQIVNDFQKGDIAEGYSVSREKKESFPLTVTSAQKNPTAFYLCASSISATEKLFFGSGTQLSVL.

The chain joins TRBV6-5 to TRBJ2-1, with a weak D call TRBD1 (6 bases). CDR1 is MNHEY and CDR2 is SVGAGI in the germline V gene. V was cut by 6 bases and J by 9 bases, with 9 bases left in between. The CDR3 spans 11 residues. CDR3 nucleotide sequence: TGTGCCAGCAGGGGGGCCCGTGAGCAGTTCTTC. Amino acids: CASRGAREQFF.

The genes are TRBV19 and TRBJ1-3, with D unclear. The germline V and J ends were trimmed by 10 bases and 0 bases, with 13 bases remaining between them. The germline V gene has CDR1 LNHDA and CDR2 SQIVND (reference sequence). This CDR3 comprises 14 residues. The CDR3 loop is CATLPTSSGNTIYF. The CDR3 DNA sequence: TGTGCCACCCTCCCAACGAGCTCTGGAAACACCATATATTTT.